This T cell receptor beta chain was sequenced in a study of shared clonotypes between healthy human individuals. The assay was immunoSEQ multiplex PCR, and TCRdb's table has in-frame clones only and misses some. There are approximately 2,000,000 clones in the sample; around 95% occur only once, and 1.5% to 2% lies in the top ten. It was CD45RO-negative cells, positively selected for CCR7, that made up naive CD8 cells, with terminally differentiated effector memory CD45RA+ cells excluded. The donor cohort consisted entirely of Caucasian adults residing in Nashville, Tennessee. This receptor was obtained from a man younger than 35 in good health. Some clones in this sample may be carry-over from other donors' samples. Sequencing was done on a sample of naive CD8+ T cells from PBMCs.

The CDR3 loop is CASSSDNYEQYF. For the CDR3, the DNA is TGTGCCAGCAGTTCCGACAACTACGAGCAGTACTTC. The J gene is TRBJ2-7, the V gene TRBV6-5; no clear D gene. From germline, CDR1 is MNHEY and CDR2 SVGAGI. The V end lost 4 bases, the J end lost 3 bases, and 7 bases lay between the germline ends. The CDR3 spans 12 residues.